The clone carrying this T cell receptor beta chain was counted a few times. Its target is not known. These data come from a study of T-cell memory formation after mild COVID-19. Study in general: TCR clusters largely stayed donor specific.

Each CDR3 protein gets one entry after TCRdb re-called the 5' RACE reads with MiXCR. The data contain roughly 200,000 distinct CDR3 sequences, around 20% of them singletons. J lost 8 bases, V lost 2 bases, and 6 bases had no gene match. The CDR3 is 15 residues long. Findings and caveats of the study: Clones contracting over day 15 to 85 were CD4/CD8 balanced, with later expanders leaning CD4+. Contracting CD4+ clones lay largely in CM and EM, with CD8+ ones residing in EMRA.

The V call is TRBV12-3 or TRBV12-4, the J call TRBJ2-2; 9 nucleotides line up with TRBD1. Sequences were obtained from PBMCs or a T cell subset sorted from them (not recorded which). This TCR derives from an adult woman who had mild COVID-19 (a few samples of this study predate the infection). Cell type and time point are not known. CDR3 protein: CASSLSTGGYGELFF. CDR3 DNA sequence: TGTGCCAGCAGTTTAAGTACAGGGGGCTATGGGGAGCTGTTTTTT.